The present entry profiles one TCR beta chain with its context. Its antigen is still unknown. Reverse transcribing all isolated RNA meant expressed TCRB transcripts were sequenced. TCRdb's table, derived via immunoSEQ multiplex PCR, lists solely in-frame clones and lacks some. This table has more than 550,000 clones, around an eighth appearing once. The CDR3 length is 13 residues. The germline CDR1 and CDR2 sequences are SGHNT and YYREEE (reference sequence). The V segment lost 3 bases and the J segment 7 bases; nucleotides outside the gene matches: 2. The data were obtained in a study of beta chain features in type 1 diabetes. Study-wide results and limits: A moderate, significant TCRB CDR3 shortening appeared in type 1 diabetes across four CD4+ subsets.

This TCR came from a man younger than 35 with type 1 diabetes. The material sequenced was naive CD4+ T cells from blood. This chain links TRBV5-4 with TRBJ2-1; TRBD1 matches 9 bases. CDR3 protein: CASSSGQGNEQFF. The CDR3 coding sequence is TGTGCCAGCAGCTCGGGACAGGGAAATGAGCAGTTCTTC.